This entry lists 10 T cell receptor beta chains sequenced from one sample in a study of T-cell reconstitution after alpha-beta-depleted transplantation in children. The TCRbeta library incorporated unique molecular identifiers. One entry per CDR3 protein, called by TCRdb with MiXCR from the PCR reads. This table has around 480,000 distinct CDR3 sequences, around a third appearing once. The source was PBMCs from the stem cell graft donor, collected from the stem cell graft. These TCRs come from a human donor who donated a stem cell graft to a child with aplastic anemia.

As DNA, the CDR3 is TGTGCCACTAAATTAGCGGTTGTAAGCTATGAGCAGTTCTTC. Amino acids: CATKLAVVSYEQFF. The rearrangement joins TRBV7-2 to TRBJ2-1, with D perhaps TRBD2 (6 bases). Germline V gene sequence: CDR1 SGHTA, CDR2 FQGNSA. V was pared by 10 bases and J by 8 bases, with 21 bases between. The CDR3 spans 14 residues.

The table lists this clonotype with a few counts. J is TRBJ2-1 and V is TRBV12-3 or TRBV12-4; D is ambiguous. V lost 5 bases, J lost 8 bases, and 13 bases lay in between. CDR3 length: 13 residues. The CDR3 nucleotides are TGTGCCAGCAGTCTGGGCCCTCCGGATGAGCAGTTCTTC. Translation gives CASSLGPPDEQFF.

V and J are TRBV14 and TRBJ2-1; 7 nucleotides align to TRBD1. Trimming at V came to 6 bases and at J to 9 bases, leaving 8 bases not matched to a gene. Germline assignment: CDR1 SGHDN and CDR2 FVKESK. This CDR3 is built from 13 residues. CDR3 nucleotides: TGTGCCAGCAGAGAGACAGGGTTGCCTGAGCAGTTCTTC. Its protein is CASRETGLPEQFF.

This clonotype was seen just once. Here the CDR3 reads CASSPPGGLGGELFF. In DNA form, the CDR3 reads TGTGCCAGCAGCCCCCCGGGCGGACTAGGCGGGGAGCTGTTTTTT. The J gene is TRBJ2-2, the V gene TRBV7-2; TRBD2 matches 7 bases. The CDR3 spans 15 residues. V dropped 5 bases and J dropped 7; count of bases not matched to a gene: 10. Germline CDR1 SGHTA, CDR2 FQGNSA.

The rearrangement links TRBV12-3 or TRBV12-4 to TRBJ2-1; tentatively, D is TRBD1 or TRBD2 (5 bases each). The CDR3 loop spans 15 amino acids. The ends were cut back, 6 bases at V and 8 bases at J, with 20 bases in the middle. The CDR3 DNA reads TGTGCCAGCAGCCGGGGCCGACCACACCAGCATGAGCAGTTCTTC. Protein: CASSRGRPHQHEQFF.

The V gene is TRBV7-3, the J gene TRBJ1-2; 10 bases align to TRBD1. The CDR3 length is 16 residues. Germline CDR1 reads SGHTA; CDR2 reads FQGTGA. J was trimmed by 5 bases and V by 6 bases; bases with no gene match: 12. CDR3 coding DNA: TGTGCCAGCAGTCCCGGGACAGGGGAAATAGGGTATGGCTACACCTTC. Protein product: CASSPGTGEIGYGYTF.

CDR3 protein: CASSFGKGALETQYF. The DNA for the CDR3 is TGCGCCAGCAGCTTTGGAAAGGGGGCCCTGGAGACCCAGTACTTC. The rearrangement uses TRBV5-1 and TRBJ2-5; TRBD1 matches 7 bases. The CDR3 is 15 residues long. Germline V CDR1 and CDR2: SGHRS, YFSETQ. Germline trimming cut 2 bases from V and 5 bases from J; bases unmatched to any gene: 9.

This clonotype has just a few counts. The J gene is TRBJ2-7, the V gene TRBV29-1; D remains ambiguous. CDR3 size: 11 residues. Trimming cost V 4 bases and J 6 bases, with 10 bases left between them. Looked up from germline, CDR1 is SQVTM and CDR2 is ANQGSEA. CDR3 sequence (DNA): TGCAGCGTTGGCAGGTTCTCCGAGCAGTACTTC. Translating gives CSVGRFSEQYF.

This clonotype has a handful of counts. The chain couples TRBV12-3 or TRBV12-4 to TRBJ2-1; D is unclear. CDR3 length: 12 residues. V lost 4 bases to trimming and J lost 8 bases, with 9 bases between them. This CDR3 reads CASSSHSYEQFF. The CDR3 DNA sequence: TGTGCCAGCAGTTCCCATTCCTATGAGCAGTTCTTC.

This clonotype was seen only a few times. The chain is built from TRBV6-5 and TRBJ1-5, with TRBD1 as a possible D gene (6 bases). CDR3 length: 14 residues. Germline V gene lookup returns CDR1 MNHEY and CDR2 SVGAGI. Trimming removed 2 bases at V and 5 bases at J, with 10 bases between. Written as DNA, the CDR3 is TGTGCCAGCAGTTACATACAGGGAGATCAGCCCCAGCATTTT. Translating it yields CASSYIQGDQPQHF.